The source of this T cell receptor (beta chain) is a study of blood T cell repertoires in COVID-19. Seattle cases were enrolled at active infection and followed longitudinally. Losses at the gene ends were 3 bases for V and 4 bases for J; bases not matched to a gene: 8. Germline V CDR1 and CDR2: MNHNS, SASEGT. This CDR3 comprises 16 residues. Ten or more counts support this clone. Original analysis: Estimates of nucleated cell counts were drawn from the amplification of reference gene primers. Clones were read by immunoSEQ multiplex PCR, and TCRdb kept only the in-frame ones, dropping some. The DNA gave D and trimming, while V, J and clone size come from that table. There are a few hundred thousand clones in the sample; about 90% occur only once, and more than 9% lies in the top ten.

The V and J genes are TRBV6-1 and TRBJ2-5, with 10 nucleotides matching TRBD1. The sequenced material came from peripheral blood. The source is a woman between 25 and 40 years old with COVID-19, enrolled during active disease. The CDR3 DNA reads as TGTGCCAGCAGTGACCGGGACAGGGGTATGGCAGAGACCCAGTACTTC. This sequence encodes CASSDRDRGMAETQYF.